This TCR beta chain was captured in a study of shared clonotypes between healthy human individuals. Genomic DNA of each subset was evenly split across several immunoSEQ plates. Measured with immunoSEQ multiplex PCR; TCRdb has only the in-frame clones, and not every one. The profile shows more than 1,200,000 clones, roughly 98.5% of them singletons. The germline V gene encodes CDR1 MNHEY and CDR2 SMNVEV (reference sequence). The CDR3 consists of 18 residues. The V gene end was trimmed by 4 bases and the J gene end by 0 bases; junction bases not matched to a gene: 8. The chain couples TRBV27 to TRBJ2-1; 11 bases are a match to TRBD2. Sequenced sample: naive CD4+ T cells sorted from blood. Subset defined: CD45RA+ positively selected. The origin of this receptor is a young man in good health. The CDR3 is CASSSPSSGRSSYNEQFF. The CDR3 DNA sequence: TGTGCCAGCAGTTCCCCTTCTAGCGGGAGGAGCTCCTACAATGAGCAGTTCTTC.